The present T cell receptor (beta chain) was sequenced within a study of cytomegalovirus exposure and HLA in healthy donors (dated by TCRdb to about 2017). Describing the broader study: According to a later analysis, the roughly 120 validation repertoires were produced on the same platform as the 666 repertoires of the first cohort. The aim of the study was to test whether cataloging public T cell receptors could identify signatures of past pathogen exposure. A separate validation cohort of 90 to 150 different subjects was used in addition to the roughly 670-subject first cohort. The study combined high-throughput TCR immunosequencing, statistical association of individual TCRs with disease status, and machine learning to predict cytomegalovirus infection status.

The receptor library was made with the immunoSEQ multiplex PCR assay. In the source study's methods: A statistical classification framework was developed to diagnose cytomegalovirus status using the catalog of TCR beta chain sequences. This is the immuneACCESS table as TCRdb keeps it, with only in-frame sequences that have V and J called. A part of the clones is gone; compared with another copy, unresolved V genes explain less than half, and the rest is unexplained. Clonal size and the V and J genes are those of that table, whereas D and trimming came from the DNA. The sample contains roughly 150,000 clones, less than 90% of them found a single time. The ten most abundant clones make up 2% to 2.5% of the sample. The donors belonged to the validation cohort of approximately 130 subjects, which was separate from the approximately 700-subject first cohort. Overall study outcomes, separate from this receptor: A later analysis lacked HLA typing for the validation cohort, so it scored co-occurrence in that cohort across all 110 or so repertoires. In vitro tests confirmed that a few of the cytomegalovirus-associated TCR beta chains recognize cytomegalovirus antigens. The authors suggested that the approach could potentially be extended to other disease states and immunological phenotypes. A total of 150 to 200 TCR beta chains were listed by the study as associated with cytomegalovirus. The classifier was reported to diagnose cytomegalovirus status with high specificity and sensitivity in both the original and validation cohorts. In a later analysis, TCRs clustered in the first cohort were found to also tend to co-occur in the 120 or so validation repertoires, with about 94% of cluster scores above 0. Across donors, most TCR sequences were observed very rarely, whereas some public TCRs were present in many individuals.

In regard to this clone: Its recognized antigen is unknown. Qualities for individual bases were not recorded, and no much larger clone is one base off.

Specimen: PBMCs. This TCR came from a woman between 18 and 29 years old in good health and CMV-seronegative.

The CDR3 protein: CASSYHSTGSITGYTF. The nucleotide sequence is given as TGTGCCAGCAGTTACCATTCGACAGGGAGTATTACTGGCTACACCTTC. In this chain, TRBV6-5 is recombined with TRBJ1-2, and 7 bases in between align with TRBD1. Germline trimming: 2 bases from V, 7 bases from J; junction bases outside gene matches: 13. The germline V gene specifies MNHEY as CDR1 and SVGAGI as CDR2. The CDR3 sequence holds 16 residues, the cysteine and phenylalanine included. Solely the CDR3 DNA is kept, with 48 bases framed from the first base.